One sample yielded the 20 T cell receptor beta chains listed below, sequenced in a study of blood T cells in healthy people across ages. The second PCR ran about 6 to 11 cycles with a sample-barcoded 5' primer and J-beta primers. TCRdb recomputed calls from the 5' RACE reads with MiXCR, one row per CDR3 protein. The sample records more than 650,000 distinct CDR3 sequences, 22% being singletons. The sequencing input was blood. These receptors were collected from a man between 65 and 85 years old in good health.

The genes are TRBV19 and TRBJ2-7, with 7 nucleotides matching TRBD1. The DNA end is more similar to TRBJ2-5, so the J call may be wrong. The CDR3 contains 12 residues. From germline, CDR1 is LNHDA and CDR2 SQIVND (reference sequence). The CDR3 region is CASSMTGTTQYF. The CDR3 bases are TGTGCCAGTAGTATGACAGGGACGACCCAGTACTTC.

The V gene is TRBV18, the J gene TRBJ2-5; no firm D call. Trimming left V 3 bases short and J 4 bases short, with 9 bases between. This CDR3 contains 13 residues. Germline V gives CDR1 KGHSH, CDR2 LQKENI. CDR3 bases: TGTGCCAGCTCACCGGAAAGTCGAGAGACCCAGTACTTC. Protein sequence: CASSPESRETQYF.

This clonotype occurred a few times. The J gene is TRBJ2-3, the V gene TRBV5-1, with 7 bases that match TRBD2. Germline V gene data show CDR1 as SGHRS and CDR2 as YFSETQ. The CDR3 runs 16 residues. V gave up 0 bases and J gave up 5 bases; unmatched junction bases: 9. The CDR3, as DNA: TGCGCCAGCAGCTTGGCGGTTGGACTAGAAATAGATACGCAGTATTTT. This sequence encodes CASSLAVGLEIDTQYF.

The chain combines TRBV15 with TRBJ2-4, with 8 bases identical to TRBD2. Germline loops: CDR1 LNHNV, CDR2 YYDKDF (reference sequence). CDR3 length equals 16 residues. J was trimmed by 7 bases and V by 3 bases; bases with no gene match: 11. The CDR3 reads CATSSHKTAGGNIQYF. CDR3 nucleotide sequence: TGTGCCACCAGCAGTCATAAAACCGCGGGAGGCAACATTCAGTACTTC.

The chain carries TRBV9 and TRBJ2-1; no definite D call. This CDR3 is 13 amino acids long. Germline V lookup: CDR1 SGDLS, CDR2 YYNGEE. The V end was cut by 0 bases, the J end by 9 bases, with 10 bases between. DNA for the CDR3: TGTGCCAGCAGCGTAGGGGTTGGCGGTGAGCAGTTCTTC. Protein: CASSVGVGGEQFF.

The CDR3, as DNA: TGTGCCAGCAGTTTCGTGCGACAGGGCGGCGAGCAGTACTTC. It codes for CASSFVRQGGEQYF. This chain links TRBV28 with TRBJ2-7; TRBD1 aligns across 7 bases. There are 14 residues in the CDR3. V lost 3 bases, J lost 6 bases, and 8 bases stayed unmatched. The germline V gene encodes CDR1 MDHEN and CDR2 SYDVKM.

This clonotype came up a few times. V usage is TRBV9 and J usage is TRBJ2-3, with 7 bases that match TRBD2. The V gene's germline CDR1 is SGDLS and CDR2 YYNGEE. The CDR3 spans 15 residues. J gave up 4 bases and V 0 bases, and 5 bases lay outside the gene matches. The CDR3 is CASSVGGTTPDTQYF. The DNA of the CDR3 is TGTGCCAGCAGCGTAGGTGGGACTACCCCAGATACGCAGTATTTT.

The chain links TRBV6-5 to TRBJ1-6; maybe TRBD1 (5 bases). CDR3 length equals 14 residues. Germline loops: CDR1 MNHEY, CDR2 SVGAGI. The V end lost 6 bases, the J end lost 6 bases, and 12 bases lay between the germline ends. The CDR3 loop reads CASRDTAFNSPLHF. In nucleotides, the CDR3 is TGTGCCAGCAGGGACACCGCTTTTAATTCACCCCTCCACTTT.

In this sample, this clonotype turned up a few times. The rearrangement joins TRBV20-1 to TRBJ2-3; D not certain. The V end was cut by 2 bases, the J end by 7 bases, with 7 bases between. The CDR3 has 11 residues. Germline assignment: CDR1 DFQATT and CDR2 SNEGSKA (reference sequence). The DNA of the CDR3 is TGCAGTGCTAGAACGGGCCATACGCAGTATTTT. Protein: CSARTGHTQYF.

The genes are TRBV5-1 and TRBJ2-2, with TRBD1 matching 7 bases. This CDR3 contains 18 residues. Germline CDR1 reads SGHRS; CDR2 reads YFSETQ. V shed 2 bases, J shed 4 bases, and the junction held 14 bases outside the gene matches. The CDR3 sequence: CASSLSPPRQGGTGELFF. The CDR3 nucleotides are TGCGCCAGCAGCTTATCCCCACCAAGACAGGGTGGCACCGGGGAGCTGTTTTTT.

This chain connects TRBV11-2 to TRBJ2-7; D is unresolved. The V end was cut by 1 base, the J end by 2 bases, with 15 bases between. CDR1 and CDR2 (germline): SGHAT, FQNNGV. The CDR3 is 16 residues long. The DNA for the CDR3 is TGTGCCAGCAGCTTAGTATGGAGTTCCTTCCCCTACGAGCAGTACTTC. Residues: CASSLVWSSFPYEQYF.

This chain links TRBV7-2 with TRBJ2-2, with 7 positions matching TRBD2. The CDR3 runs to 15 residues. The germline CDR1 and CDR2 sequences are SGHTA and FQGNSA. Trimming cost V 4 bases and J 4 bases; bases outside gene matches: 6. The CDR3 spells CASSSEGLFTGELFF. In nucleotides, the CDR3 is TGTGCCAGCAGCTCCGAGGGACTATTCACCGGGGAGCTGTTTTTT.

This clonotype was counted a few times. V usage is TRBV29-1 and J usage is TRBJ2-5; no clear D. Germline assignment: CDR1 SQVTM and CDR2 ANQGSEA. The V gene lost 2 bases and the J gene lost 2 bases, with 6 bases spanning the gap. This CDR3 is built from 12 residues. The CDR3 is CSVESSQETQYF. DNA of the CDR3: TGCAGCGTTGAATCGTCTCAAGAGACCCAGTACTTC.

This clonotype was detected a few times. The rearrangement links TRBV29-1 to TRBJ2-1, with 8 bases matching TRBD2. Looked up from germline, CDR1 is SQVTM and CDR2 is ANQGSEA. V lost 5 bases and J lost 0; bases outside the gene matches: 12. CDR3 length: 17 residues. Here the CDR3 reads CSVPRASGLSSYNEQFF. CDR3 nucleotides: TGCAGCGTTCCCCGAGCTAGCGGGCTTAGCTCCTACAATGAGCAGTTCTTC.

The chain uses TRBV5-1 and TRBJ1-6; D ambiguous. CDR3 length: 13 residues. V lost 4 bases and J lost 10, with 12 bases in between. Germline V gives CDR1 SGHRS, CDR2 YFSETQ. CDR3: CASSLLVDSPLHF. As DNA, the CDR3 is TGCGCCAGCAGCCTACTTGTTGACTCACCCCTCCACTTT.

This clonotype appeared a few times. In this CDR3 the conserved last residue, phenylalanine or tryptophan, is missing, so a read error is likely. V is TRBV7-2 and J is TRBJ2-1, with no clear D. The CDR3 is 15 residues long. Germline lookup yields CDR1 SGHTA and CDR2 FQGNSA. The CDR3 reads CASSLAQKFYNEQFL. The CDR3 nucleotides read TGTGCCAGTAGCTTAGCCCAAAAATTTTACAATGAGCAGTTCTTA.

This clonotype was seen only a few times. The V call is TRBV29-1, the J call TRBJ2-5; D is perhaps TRBD1 (6 bases). Trimming took off 4 bases at V and 5 bases at J, with 20 bases between the two ends. Germline assignment: CDR1 SQVTM and CDR2 ANQGSEA. The CDR3 is made up of 15 amino acids. The CDR3 DNA reads TGCAGCGTTGGGGGTGCAGGGGCTGGTTGGGAGACCCAGTACTTC. This gives the protein CSVGGAGAGWETQYF.

This clonotype was counted between two and nine times. In nucleotides, the CDR3 is TGTGCCAGCAGCCAATCCGAACGGGCTACCGGCTACACCTTC. Translating gives CASSQSERATGYTF. The chain uses TRBV16 and TRBJ1-2; unclear D gene. Germline V lookup: CDR1 KGHSY, CDR2 FQNENV. The V gene lost 0 bases and the J gene lost 8 bases, with 13 bases spanning the gap. CDR3 length: 14 amino acids.

This clonotype was detected many times. The rearrangement joins TRBV20-1 to TRBJ2-5; 9 bases agree with TRBD2. J gave up 7 bases and V 8 bases, and 14 bases lay outside the gene matches. Germline V gives CDR1 DFQATT, CDR2 SNEGSKA (reference sequence). The CDR3 is made up of 14 amino acids. CDR3 in DNA: TGCAGTAGCTTCCAAGCGGGGGGTCGTGTGACCCAGTACTTC. Translating gives CSSFQAGGRVTQYF.

This clonotype was counted between two and nine times. The chain employs TRBV5-1 and TRBJ2-3; D remains unclear. The CDR3 loop spans 12 amino acids. Trimming took 5 bases from V and 6 from J, leaving 10 bases between them. Per the germline V gene, CDR1 is SGHRS and CDR2 is YFSETQ. The CDR3 DNA follows: TGCGCCAGCAGACCCTTTGAGGATACGCAGTATTTT. Protein sequence: CASRPFEDTQYF.